A selection of T cell receptor beta chains follows, all from one sample in a study of T cell responses to AZD1222 COVID-19 vaccine. Assay used: immunoSEQ multiplex PCR; TCRdb lists only in-frame clones, some missing. The sample consists of 100,000 or so clones, around nine tenths of them appearing once. The starting material was peripheral blood, obtained on day 0 of AZD1222 vaccination. These receptors all stem from an adult in good health. The CDR3 runs from the conserved cysteine through the conserved F or W. Fields, in order: clone size, J gene, V gene, D gene, CDR3 protein, CDR3 DNA. A D gene is named only where the DNA matches it firmly. Size tells how often a clone was seen (once, few, many) or the class of an expanded clone, and some rows leave it out.

.,TRBJ1-6,TRBV3-1/TRBV3-2,TRBD1,CASSRQGKYNSPLHF,TGTGCCAGCAGCCGACAGGGGAAATATAATTCACCCCTCCACTTT
.,TRBJ2-7,TRBV4-2,TRBD2,CASSQDLAGTSGGFQYF,TGTGCCAGCAGCCAAGATCTGGCCGGGACTAGCGGGGGGTTTCAGTACTTC
.,TRBJ2-1,TRBV12-3/TRBV12-4,.,CASSRSWYEQFF,TGTGCCAGCAGTCGGAGCTGGTATGAGCAGTTCTTC
.,TRBJ2-7,TRBV18,TRBD1,CASSPLPGGYEQYF,TGTGCCAGCTCACCACTTCCAGGGGGTTACGAGCAGTACTTC
.,TRBJ2-1,TRBV4-1,.,CASSPGLLGNEQFF,TGCGCCAGCAGCCCAGGTCTACTAGGAAATGAGCAGTTCTTC
.,TRBJ1-1,TRBV19,.,CASSIASGVRTEAFF,TGTGCCAGTAGTATAGCCTCAGGGGTGCGCACTGAAGCTTTCTTT
.,TRBJ2-1,TRBV5-1,.,CASSLASGPYNEQFF,TGTGCCAGCAGCTTGGCCAGCGGACCCTACAATGAGCAGTTCTTC
.,TRBJ2-6,TRBV2,.,CASGDGFSGANVLTF,TGTGCCAGCGGGGACGGGTTCTCTGGGGCCAACGTCCTGACTTTC
.,TRBJ2-2,TRBV4-3,.,CASSQDLARTNTGELFF,TGCGCCAGCAGCCAAGATCTTGCCAGGACGAACACCGGGGAGCTGTTTTTT
.,TRBJ1-4,TRBV7-9,.,CASSLGMVKLFF,TGTGCCAGCAGCTTAGGGATGGTAAAACTGTTTTTT
few,TRBJ2-7,TRBV4-2,.,CASSQDGQGPYEQYF,TGTGCCAGCAGCCAAGACGGGCAGGGTCCCTACGAGCAGTACTTC
once,TRBJ1-1,TRBV7-2,.,CASSLQGYGTEAFF,TGTGCCAGCAGCTTGCAGGGATATGGCACTGAAGCTTTCTTT
.,TRBJ2-7,TRBV5-8,.,CGEPSGFYEQYF,TGTGGGGAGCCGAGCGGTTTCTACGAGCAGTACTTC
.,TRBJ2-5,TRBV11-3,TRBD2,CASSPGTSVRGSETQYF,TGTGCCAGCAGCCCCGGGACTAGCGTTAGGGGGTCAGAGACCCAGTACTTC
.,TRBJ1-6,TRBV19,.,CASTDVRGNSPLHF,TGTGCCAGTACCGATGTGAGGGGGAATTCACCCCTCCACTTT
.,TRBJ1-1,TRBV30,TRBD1,CARGTGRNTEAFF,TGTGCCCGGGGGACAGGGCGGAACACTGAAGCTTTCTTT